The 4 T cell receptor beta chains presented below share a single source sample, sequenced in a study of PD-L1 blockade in urothelial cancer. Indicated time point: peripheral blood 6 weeks after treatment start. Sequenced by immunoSEQ multiplex PCR; TCRdb stores in-frame clones only, minus some. Here the sample spans around 47,000 clones, around 82% being singletons. The specimen comprised PBMCs, sampled around atezolizumab (anti-PD-L1) treatment. The source of these receptors is a man between 60 and 75 years old with urothelial cancer.

V and J are TRBV21-1 and TRBJ2-7; the DNA was not used to check the table's D call, TRBD2. TRBV21-1 is a pseudogene. The CDR3 is made up of 16 amino acids. CDR3: CASSTTSGGLNYEQYF. CDR3 nucleotide sequence: TGTGCCAGCAGCACAACTAGCGGGGGCCTAAATTACGAGCAGTACTTC.

V usage is TRBV7-2 and J usage is TRBJ2-5, with D tentatively TRBD2 (5 bases). Trimming stripped 1 base from V and 2 bases from J, with 8 bases between. Germline-derived CDR1 and CDR2 are SGHTA and FQGNSA. The CDR3 sequence is 14 residues long. Here the CDR3 DNA reads TGTGCCAGCAGCTTAGACACTAGACAAGAGACCCAGTACTTC. Protein: CASSLDTRQETQYF.

The gene calls are TRBV30 and TRBJ1-4; possibly TRBD1 for D (6 bases). The CDR3 runs 13 residues. Trimming cost V 8 bases and J 7 bases, with 17 bases left between them. CDR1 and CDR2 from the germline V gene are GTSNPN and SVGIG (reference sequence). The CDR3 loop is CARQGGFAEKLFF. The CDR3 DNA is TGTGCCAGACAAGGGGGATTTGCTGAAAAACTGTTTTTT.

The chain uses TRBV6-1 and TRBJ2-3; the D gene is possibly TRBD2 (6 bases). Deletions cut 7 bases from V and 6 bases from J, with 17 bases between. CDR3 size: 14 residues. CDR1 and CDR2 (germline): MNHNS, SASEGT. The CDR3 sequence: CASMTGSRGDTQYF. The DNA for the CDR3 is TGTGCCAGCATGACCGGGAGCCGGGGGGATACGCAGTATTTT.